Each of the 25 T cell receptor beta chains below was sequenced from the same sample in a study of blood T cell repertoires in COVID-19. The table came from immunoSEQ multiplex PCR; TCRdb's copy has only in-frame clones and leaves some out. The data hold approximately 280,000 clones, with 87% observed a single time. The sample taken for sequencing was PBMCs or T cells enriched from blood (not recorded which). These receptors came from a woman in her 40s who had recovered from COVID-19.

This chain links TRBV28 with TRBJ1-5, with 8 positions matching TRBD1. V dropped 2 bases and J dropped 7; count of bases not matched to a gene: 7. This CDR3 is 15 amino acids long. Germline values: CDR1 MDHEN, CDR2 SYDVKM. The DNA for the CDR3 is TGTGCCAGCAGTTTACGGACAGGGCTCTGGCAGCCCCAGCATTTT. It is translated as CASSLRTGLWQPQHF.

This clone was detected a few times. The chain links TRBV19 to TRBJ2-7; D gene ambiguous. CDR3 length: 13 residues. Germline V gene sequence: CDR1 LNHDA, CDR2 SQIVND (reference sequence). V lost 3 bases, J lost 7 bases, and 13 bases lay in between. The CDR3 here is CASSIITGEEQYF. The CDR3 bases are TGTGCCAGTAGTATTATCACGGGTGAGGAGCAGTACTTC.

The CDR3 is CASSKGAGDPGELFF. The DNA of the CDR3 is TGTGCCAGCAGCAAGGGAGCGGGAGATCCCGGGGAGCTGTTTTTT. This rearrangement joins TRBV4-2 to TRBJ2-2; 8 bases agree with TRBD2. In germline, CDR1 is LGHNA, CDR2 YNFKEQ. CDR3 length: 15 amino acids. With 5 bases clipped from V and 6 bases from J, the junction kept 8 bases outside the gene matches.

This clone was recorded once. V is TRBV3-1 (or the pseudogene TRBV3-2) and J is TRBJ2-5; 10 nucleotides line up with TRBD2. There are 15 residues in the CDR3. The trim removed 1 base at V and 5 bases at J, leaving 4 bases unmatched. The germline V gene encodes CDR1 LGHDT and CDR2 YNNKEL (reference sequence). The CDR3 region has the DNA TGTGCCAGCAGCCAAGCAGCGGGAGGGCTGGAGACCCAGTACTTC. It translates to CASSQAAGGLETQYF.

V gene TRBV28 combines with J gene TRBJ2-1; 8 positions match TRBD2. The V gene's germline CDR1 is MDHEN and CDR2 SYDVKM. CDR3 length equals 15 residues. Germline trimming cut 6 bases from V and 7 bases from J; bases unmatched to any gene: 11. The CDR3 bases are TGTGCCAGCAGCATAGGGGGACTAGAACGTAATGAGCAGTTCTTC. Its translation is CASSIGGLERNEQFF.

The CDR3 region is CSVEGRGLEEQYF. The CDR3 DNA reads as TGCAGCGTTGAAGGCAGGGGGCTTGAAGAGCAGTACTTC. The V and J genes are TRBV29-1 and TRBJ2-7, with TRBD1 matching 8 bases. CDR1 and CDR2 from the germline V gene are SQVTM and ANQGSEA. CDR3 length equals 13 residues. The V gene end was trimmed by 1 base and the J gene end by 7 bases; junction bases not matched to a gene: 6.

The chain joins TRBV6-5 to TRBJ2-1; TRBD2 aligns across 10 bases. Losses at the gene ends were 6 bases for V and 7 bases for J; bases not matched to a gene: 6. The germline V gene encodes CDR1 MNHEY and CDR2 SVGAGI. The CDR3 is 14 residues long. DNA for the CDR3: TGTGCCAGCAGGTTAGCGGGAGGTAGGAATGAGCAGTTCTTC. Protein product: CASRLAGGRNEQFF.

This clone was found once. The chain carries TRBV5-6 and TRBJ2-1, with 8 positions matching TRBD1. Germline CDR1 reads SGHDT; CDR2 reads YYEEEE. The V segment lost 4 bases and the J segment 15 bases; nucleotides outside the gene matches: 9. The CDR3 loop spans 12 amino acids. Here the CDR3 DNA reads TGTGCCAGCAGCGATCCGGACAGGGAACCGTTCTTC. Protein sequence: CASSDPDREPFF.

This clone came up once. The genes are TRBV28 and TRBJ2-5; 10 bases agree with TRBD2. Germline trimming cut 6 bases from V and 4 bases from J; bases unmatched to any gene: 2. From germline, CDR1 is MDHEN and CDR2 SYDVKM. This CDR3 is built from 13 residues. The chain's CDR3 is CASRVAGGETQYF. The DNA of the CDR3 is TGTGCCAGCAGGGTAGCGGGAGGAGAGACCCAGTACTTC.

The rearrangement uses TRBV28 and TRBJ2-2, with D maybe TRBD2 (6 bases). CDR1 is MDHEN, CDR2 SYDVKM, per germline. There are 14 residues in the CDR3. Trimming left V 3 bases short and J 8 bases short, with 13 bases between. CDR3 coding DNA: TGTGCCAGCAGTTTCGGCGGGGTTGGTGGGGAGCTGTTTTTT. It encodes CASSFGGVGGELFF.

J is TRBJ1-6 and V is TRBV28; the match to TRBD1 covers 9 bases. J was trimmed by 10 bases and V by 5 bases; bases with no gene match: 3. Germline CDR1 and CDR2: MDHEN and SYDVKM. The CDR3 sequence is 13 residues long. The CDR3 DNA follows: TGTGCCAGCAGTAGGACAGGGGACTCACCCCTCCACTTT. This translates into CASSRTGDSPLHF. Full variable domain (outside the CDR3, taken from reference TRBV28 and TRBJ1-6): DVKVTQSSRYLVKRTGEKVFLECVQDMDHENMFWYRQDPGLGLRLIYFSYDVKMKEKGDIPEGYSVSREKKERFSLILESASTNQTSMYLCASSRTGDSPLHFGNGTRLTVT.

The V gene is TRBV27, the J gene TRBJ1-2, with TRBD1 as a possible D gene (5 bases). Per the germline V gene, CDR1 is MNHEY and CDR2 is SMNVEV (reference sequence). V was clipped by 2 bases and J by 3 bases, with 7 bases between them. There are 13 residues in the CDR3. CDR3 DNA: TGTGCCAGCAGTTTAGCGGGGGACTATGGCTACACCTTC. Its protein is CASSLAGDYGYTF.

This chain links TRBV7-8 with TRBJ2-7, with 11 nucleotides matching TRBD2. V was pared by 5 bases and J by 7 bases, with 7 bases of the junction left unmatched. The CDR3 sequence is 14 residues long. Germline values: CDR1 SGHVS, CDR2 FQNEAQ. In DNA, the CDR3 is TGTGCCAGCAGCACTGGGACTAGCGGTCGGGAGCAGTACTTC. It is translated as CASSTGTSGREQYF.

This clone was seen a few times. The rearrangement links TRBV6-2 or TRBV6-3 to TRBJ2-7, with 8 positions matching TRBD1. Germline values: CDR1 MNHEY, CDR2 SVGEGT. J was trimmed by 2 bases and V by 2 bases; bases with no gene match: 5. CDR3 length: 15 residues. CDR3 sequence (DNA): TGTGCCAGCAGTTACAACAGGGGGAGTGCCTACGAGCAGTACTTC. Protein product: CASSYNRGSAYEQYF.

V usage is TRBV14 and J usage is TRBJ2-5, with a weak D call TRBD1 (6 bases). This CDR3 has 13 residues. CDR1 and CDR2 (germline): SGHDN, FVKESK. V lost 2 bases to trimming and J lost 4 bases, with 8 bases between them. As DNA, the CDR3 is TGTGCCAGCAGCCAAACAGGGAGAGAGACCCAGTACTTC. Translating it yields CASSQTGRETQYF.

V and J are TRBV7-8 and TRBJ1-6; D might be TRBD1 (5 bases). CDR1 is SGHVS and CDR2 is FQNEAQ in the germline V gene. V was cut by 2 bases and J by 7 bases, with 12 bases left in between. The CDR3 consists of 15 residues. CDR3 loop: CASSLLQGGNSPLHF. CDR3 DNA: TGTGCCAGCAGCTTATTGCAGGGAGGCAATTCACCCCTCCACTTT.

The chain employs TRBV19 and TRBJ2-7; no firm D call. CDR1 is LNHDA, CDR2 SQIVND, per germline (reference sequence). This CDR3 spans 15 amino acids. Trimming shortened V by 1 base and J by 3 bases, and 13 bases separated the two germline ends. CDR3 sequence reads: CASSIAAGDGYEQYF. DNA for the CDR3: TGTGCCAGTAGTATAGCAGCAGGTGATGGCTACGAGCAGTACTTC.

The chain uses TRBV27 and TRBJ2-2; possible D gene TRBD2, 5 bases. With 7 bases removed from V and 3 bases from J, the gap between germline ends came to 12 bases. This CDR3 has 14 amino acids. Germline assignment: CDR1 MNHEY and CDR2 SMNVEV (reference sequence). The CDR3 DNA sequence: TGTGCCAGCAAGGCAGGAGGAGACACCGGGGAGCTGTTTTTT. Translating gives CASKAGGDTGELFF.

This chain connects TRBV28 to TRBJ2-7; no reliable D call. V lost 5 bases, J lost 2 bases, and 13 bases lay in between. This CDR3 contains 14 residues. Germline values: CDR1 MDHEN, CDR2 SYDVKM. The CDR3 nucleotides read TGTGCCAGCAGTGGATCCCCCCGGGCCTACGAGCAGTACTTC. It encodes CASSGSPRAYEQYF.

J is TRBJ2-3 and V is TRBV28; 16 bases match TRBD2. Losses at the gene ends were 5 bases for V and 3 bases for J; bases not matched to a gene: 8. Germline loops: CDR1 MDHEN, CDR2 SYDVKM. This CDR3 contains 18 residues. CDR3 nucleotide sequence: TGTGCCAGCAGTCCCGGGACTAGCGGGAGGGCCGGAACAGATACGCAGTATTTT. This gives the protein CASSPGTSGRAGTDTQYF. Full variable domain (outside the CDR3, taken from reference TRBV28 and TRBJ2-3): DVKVTQSSRYLVKRTGEKVFLECVQDMDHENMFWYRQDPGLGLRLIYFSYDVKMKEKGDIPEGYSVSREKKERFSLILESASTNQTSMYLCASSPGTSGRAGTDTQYFGPGTRLTVL.

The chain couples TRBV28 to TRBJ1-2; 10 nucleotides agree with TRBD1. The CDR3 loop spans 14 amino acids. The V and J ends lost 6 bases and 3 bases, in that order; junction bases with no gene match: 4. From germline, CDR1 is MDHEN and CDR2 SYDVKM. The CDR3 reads CASRSGTGDYGYTF. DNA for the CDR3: TGTGCCAGCAGATCCGGGACAGGGGACTATGGCTACACCTTC.

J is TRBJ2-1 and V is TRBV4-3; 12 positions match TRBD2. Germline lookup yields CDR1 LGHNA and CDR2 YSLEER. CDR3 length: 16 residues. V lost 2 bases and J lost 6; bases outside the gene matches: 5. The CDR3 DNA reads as TGCGCCAGCAGCCAAAGGGCGACTAGCGGGGGCAATGAGCAGTTCTTC. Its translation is CASSQRATSGGNEQFF.

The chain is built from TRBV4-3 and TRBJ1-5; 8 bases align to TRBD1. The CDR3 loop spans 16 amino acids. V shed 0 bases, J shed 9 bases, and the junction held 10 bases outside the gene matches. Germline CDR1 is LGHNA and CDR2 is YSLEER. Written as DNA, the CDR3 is TGCGCCAGCAGCCAAGAAGCCAGGGGGCTTGGCCGGCCCCAGCATTTT. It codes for CASSQEARGLGRPQHF.

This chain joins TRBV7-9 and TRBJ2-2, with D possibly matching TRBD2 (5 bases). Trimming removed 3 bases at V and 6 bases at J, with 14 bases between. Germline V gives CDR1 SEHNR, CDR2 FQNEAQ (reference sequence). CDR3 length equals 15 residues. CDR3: CASSLVRWESGELFF. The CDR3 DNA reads TGTGCCAGCAGCTTGGTTAGGTGGGAGTCCGGGGAGCTGTTTTTT.

This CDR3 reads CASSTRMNTEAFF. In nucleotides, the CDR3 is TGTGCCAGCAGCACACGCATGAACACTGAAGCTTTCTTT. J is TRBJ1-1 and V is TRBV11-3; D uncertain. V lost 5 bases and J 0 bases, leaving 7 bases between the germline ends. Germline V gives CDR1 SGHNT, CDR2 YENEEA. The CDR3 spans 13 residues.